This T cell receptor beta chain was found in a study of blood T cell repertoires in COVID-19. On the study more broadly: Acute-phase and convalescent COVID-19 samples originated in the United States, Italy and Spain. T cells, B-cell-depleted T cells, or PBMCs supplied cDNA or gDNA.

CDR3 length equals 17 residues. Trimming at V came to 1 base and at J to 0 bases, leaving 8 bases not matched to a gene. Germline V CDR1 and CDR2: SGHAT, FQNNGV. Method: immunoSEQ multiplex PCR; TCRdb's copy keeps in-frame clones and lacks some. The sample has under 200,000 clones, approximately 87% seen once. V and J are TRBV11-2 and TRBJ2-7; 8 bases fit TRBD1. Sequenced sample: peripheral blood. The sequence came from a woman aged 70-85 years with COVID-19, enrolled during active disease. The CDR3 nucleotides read TGTGCCAGCAGCTTAGCCCAGGGGGCTCAATCCTCCTACGAGCAGTACTTC. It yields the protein CASSLAQGAQSSYEQYF.